This T cell receptor (beta chain) was captured in a study of T cells in Graves' hyperthyroidism and ophthalmopathy. Whole-study findings and limits: Blood held most thyroid clonotypes expanded above 0.001 frequency.

This clonotype was seen many times. The antigen remains undetermined. The V gene end was trimmed by 4 bases and the J gene end by 3 bases; junction bases not matched to a gene: 4. CDR3 length: 14 amino acids. Germline CDR1 is SQVTM and CDR2 is ANQGSEA. Patients showing uncontrolled infection, other autoimmune disease, pregnancy or lactation were ineligible. Amplified TCR beta CDR3 regions derived from RNA transcripts. HTBI primers drove first-round RT-PCR of the TCR CDR3. TCRdb reprocessed the multiplex PCR reads with MiXCR, giving one entry per CDR3 protein. Among some 570,000 distinct CDR3 sequences listed, approximately 14% were seen once.

The chain employs TRBV29-1 and TRBJ2-3; 10 bases map to TRBD2. This receptor was obtained from a young woman with Graves' ophthalmopathy. The specimen was blood. CDR3 sequence reads: CSVAGTSETDTQYF. CDR3 sequence (DNA): TGCAGCGTTGCCGGGACTAGCGAAACAGATACGCAGTATTTT.